Listed below are T cell receptor beta chains from one sample, sequenced in a study of cytomegalovirus exposure and HLA in healthy donors. Profiled with immunoSEQ multiplex PCR; TCRdb holds only in-frame clones, not every one. The sample yields roughly 150,000 clones, about 73% seen once. The sequenced sample was PBMCs. The receptors shown here come from an older woman in good health and CMV-seropositive. The CDR3 runs from the conserved cysteine through the conserved F or W. The D gene is left open where the match is weak. Size is omitted from some rows. Given values are once, few, many or a class for expanded clones.

v_gene	j_gene	d_gene	abundance	CDR3aa	CDR3nt
TRBV7-8	TRBJ2-3	TRBD2	.	CASSAGLAGDTQYF	TGTGCCAGCAGCGCGGGACTAGCGGGAGATACGCAGTATTTT
TRBV10-2	TRBJ2-7	TRBD2	.	CASRKTSGSYEQYF	TGCGCCAGCAGAAAAACTAGCGGGAGTTACGAGCAGTACTTC
TRBV7-2	TRBJ2-2	.	few	CASRLGRAGTGELFF	TGTGCCAGCAGGCTAGGCAGGGCCGGCACCGGGGAGCTGTTTTTT
TRBV15	TRBJ1-5	.	once	CATSSMTNQPQHF	TGTGCCACCAGCAGCATGACTAATCAGCCCCAGCATTTT
TRBV7-7	TRBJ2-2	.	.	CASSLGPGAGELFF	TGTGCCAGCAGCTTAGGACCAGGGGCCGGGGAGCTGTTTTTT
TRBV25-1	TRBJ2-1	TRBD2	.	CASNRAGGYNEQFF	TGTGCCAGCAATCGGGCGGGGGGTTACAATGAGCAGTTCTTC
TRBV2	TRBJ2-5	TRBD1	.	CASRGTGAWTQYF	TGTGCCAGCAGAGGGACAGGGGCATGGACCCAGTACTTC
TRBV2	TRBJ2-7	.	.	CASREEGGQYF	TGTGCCAGCAGGGAAGAGGGAGGGCAGTACTTC
TRBV7-8	TRBJ2-7	TRBD2	few	CASSFRRGSLEQYF	TGTGCCAGCAGCTTTCGGCGCGGGAGTCTCGAGCAGTACTTC
TRBV9	TRBJ2-1	.	.	CASSVGAISYNEQFF	TGTGCCAGCAGCGTCGGAGCGATTAGCTACAATGAGCAGTTCTTC
TRBV7-9	TRBJ2-7	.	few	CASSLEAGVLEKQYF	TGTGCCAGCAGCTTAGAAGCAGGGGTTCTGGAAAAGCAGTACTTC
TRBV28	TRBJ1-4	TRBD1	.	CASSLLGQGNEKLFF	TGTGCCAGCAGTTTATTAGGACAGGGTAATGAAAAACTGTTTTTT